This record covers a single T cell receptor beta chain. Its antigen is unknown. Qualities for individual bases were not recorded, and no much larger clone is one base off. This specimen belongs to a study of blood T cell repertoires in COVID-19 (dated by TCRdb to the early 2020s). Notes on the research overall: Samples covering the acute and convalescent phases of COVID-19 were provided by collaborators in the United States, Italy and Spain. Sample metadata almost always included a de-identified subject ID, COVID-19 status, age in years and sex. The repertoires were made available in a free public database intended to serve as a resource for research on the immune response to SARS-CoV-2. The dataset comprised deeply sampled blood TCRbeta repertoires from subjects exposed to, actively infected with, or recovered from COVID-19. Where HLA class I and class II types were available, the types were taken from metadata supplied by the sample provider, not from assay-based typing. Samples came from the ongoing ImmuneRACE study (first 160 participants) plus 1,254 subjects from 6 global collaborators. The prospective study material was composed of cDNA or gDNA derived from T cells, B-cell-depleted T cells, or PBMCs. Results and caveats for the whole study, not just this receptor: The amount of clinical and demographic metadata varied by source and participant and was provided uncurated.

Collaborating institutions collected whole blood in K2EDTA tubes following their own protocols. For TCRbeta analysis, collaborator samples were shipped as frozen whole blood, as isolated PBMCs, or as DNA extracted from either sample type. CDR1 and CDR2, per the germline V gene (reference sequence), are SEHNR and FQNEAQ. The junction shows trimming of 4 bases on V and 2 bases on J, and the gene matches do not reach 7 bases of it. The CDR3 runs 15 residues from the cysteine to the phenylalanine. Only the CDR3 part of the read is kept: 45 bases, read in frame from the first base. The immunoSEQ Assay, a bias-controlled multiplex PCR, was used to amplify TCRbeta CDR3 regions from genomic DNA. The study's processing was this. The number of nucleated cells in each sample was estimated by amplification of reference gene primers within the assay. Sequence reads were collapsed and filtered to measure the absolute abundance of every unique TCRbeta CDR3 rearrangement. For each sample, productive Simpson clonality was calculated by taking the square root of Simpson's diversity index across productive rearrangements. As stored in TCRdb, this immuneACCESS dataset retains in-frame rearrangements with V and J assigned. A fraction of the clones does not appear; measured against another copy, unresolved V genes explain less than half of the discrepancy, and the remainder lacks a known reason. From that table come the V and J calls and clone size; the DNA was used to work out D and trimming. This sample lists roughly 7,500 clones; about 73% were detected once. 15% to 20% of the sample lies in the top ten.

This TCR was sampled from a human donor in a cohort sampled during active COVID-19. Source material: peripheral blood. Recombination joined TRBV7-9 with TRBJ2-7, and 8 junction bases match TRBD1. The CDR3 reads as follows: CASSSDRALTYEQYF. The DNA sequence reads TGTGCCAGCAGCTCGGACAGGGCTTTAACCTACGAGCAGTACTTC.